A selection of T cell receptor beta chains follows, all from one sample in a study of T cell clones after liver transplantation. Produced via immunoSEQ multiplex PCR; TCRdb's table is partial and in-frame only. The sample records approximately 68,000 clones, 75% to 90% being singletons. This material consisted of CD4+ T cells from blood, taken before liver transplant. The origin of the receptors is a human donor who received a liver transplant. The CDR3 runs from the conserved cysteine through the conserved F or W. Fields, in order: J gene, clone size, V gene, D gene, CDR3 DNA, CDR3 protein. The D gene is left open where the match is weak. Where a row states a size, it is once, few, many or the class of an expanded clone; other rows omit it.

>TRBJ1-1|-|TRBV11-2|-
TGTGCCAGCAGATCAGGGGCCCGACACTTGAACACTGAAGCTTTCTTT
CASRSGARHLNTEAFF
>TRBJ1-2|-|TRBV2|-
TGTGCCAGCCAGTGGAACTATGGCTACACCTTC
CASQWNYGYTF
>TRBJ2-3|-|TRBV27|-
TGTGCCAGCAGTTTACGGGTAGCATTTGATACGCAGTATTTT
CASSLRVAFDTQYF
>TRBJ2-4|-|TRBV5-4|TRBD1
TGTGCCAGCAGCTTGGGAGGGGGCGGCATTCAGTACTTC
CASSLGGGGIQYF
>TRBJ2-5|-|TRBV6-5|-
TGTGCCAGCAGTTACACAGGACAAATACAAGAGACCCAGTACTTC
CASSYTGQIQETQYF
>TRBJ2-5|once|TRBV7-6|-
TGTGCCAGCACCGTCTCCCAAGAGACCCAGTACTTC
CASTVSQETQYF
>TRBJ1-4|-|TRBV5-4|-
TGTGCCAGCAGCTTGGGGCCCAGGCAGGGTGAAAAACTGTTTTTT
CASSLGPRQGEKLFF
>TRBJ1-5|once|TRBV28|-
TGTGCCAGCAGAACTCATCGGGCGGGCCCGAATGGGCCCCAGCATTTT
CASRTHRAGPNGPQHF
>TRBJ2-3|-|TRBV6-6|-
TGTGCCAGCAGCCTAGCCCTACGCACAGATACGCAGTATTTT
CASSLALRTDTQYF
>TRBJ1-1|-|TRBV11-2|-
TGTGCCAGCAGCTCCGACCAGGGAGCTGAAGCTTTCTTT
CASSSDQGAEAFF
>TRBJ2-1|-|TRBV19|-
TGTGCCAGTAGTGCAGGGCTCAACCCCGACTACAATGAGCAGTTCTTC
CASSAGLNPDYNEQFF
>TRBJ2-7|-|TRBV9|-
TGTGCCAGCAGCGTAGTATCTCATTGGGCGTTAAAGGTCTGTTACGAGCAGTACTTC
CASSVVSHWALKVCYEQYF
>TRBJ1-3|-|TRBV19|-
TGTGCCAGTAGTGAGACAAGCTTTGGAAACACCATATATTTT
CASSETSFGNTIYF
>TRBJ2-7|once|TRBV5-1|TRBD1
TGCGCCAGCAGCTTGGCCCCCTACAGGGGGAGCTCCTACGAGCAGTACTTC
CASSLAPYRGSSYEQYF
>TRBJ2-5|-|TRBV5-1|-
TGCGCCAGCAGCACCGAGAGTGGGACCCAGTACTTC
CASSTESGTQYF
>TRBJ2-7|-|TRBV7-2|-
TGTGCCAGCAGCTTAAGGGTGGCTAGCTCCTACGAGCAGTACTTC
CASSLRVASSYEQYF
>TRBJ1-2|-|TRBV28|TRBD1
TGTGCCAGCAGCTCCAGTCCCGGGACAGGGGACGAGGACTATGGCTACACCTTC
CASSSSPGTGDEDYGYTF
>TRBJ2-1|once|TRBV7-9|TRBD2
TGTGCCGCCCCCCTCGCGCTTAGCGGGGGGGTATACAATGAGCAGTTCTTC
CAAPLALSGGVYNEQFF
>TRBJ1-3|-|TRBV30|-
TGTGCCTGGAGTGTCGCCATCACTTTCTCTGGAAACACCATATATTTT
CAWSVAITFSGNTIYF
>TRBJ2-5|-|TRBV2|-
TGTGCCAGCAGACAGGGTACGGTAACGGCGGAGACCCAGTACTTC
CASRQGTVTAETQYF
>TRBJ1-1|-|TRBV6-6|-
TGTGCCAGCAGTCCCTCGCCCCTTATGGAAGCTTTCTTT
CASSPSPLMEAFF
>TRBJ2-7|-|TRBV15|-
TGTGCCACCAGCAGAGGGGCTGAAAGCTCCTACGAGCAGTACTTC
CATSRGAESSYEQYF
>TRBJ2-2|once|TRBV7-2|TRBD1
TGTGCCAGCAGCTTAGACAGGGGAAACGGGGAGCTGTTTTTT
CASSLDRGNGELFF
>TRBJ1-4|-|TRBV18|-
TGTGCCAGCTCACGGGGATTTGATCATGATGAAAAACTGTTTTTT
CASSRGFDHDEKLFF
>TRBJ2-5|-|TRBV11-3|-
TGTGCCAGCAGCTTAGTACACGAACGGGCCCAGTACTTC
CASSLVHERAQYF
>TRBJ2-1|-|TRBV11-2|-
TGTGCCAGCAGCTTTAACGCCGGGGGTGAGCAGTTCTTC
CASSFNAGGEQFF
>TRBJ2-6|once|TRBV27|-
TGTGCCAGCAGTTTCTCGGGGGCTGGGGCCAACGTCCTGACTTTC
CASSFSGAGANVLTF
>TRBJ2-3|-|TRBV19|TRBD1
TGTGCCAGTAGCGCCGACAGGGTCGGTCCAGATACGCAGTATTTT
CASSADRVGPDTQYF
>TRBJ2-3|once|TRBV9|-
TGTGCCAGCAGCATTACTCTCACAGATACGCAGTATTTT
CASSITLTDTQYF
>TRBJ2-5|-|TRBV28|TRBD1
TGTGCCAGCAGGCAACCGGGACAGGGTCGGGAGACCCAGTACTTC
CASRQPGQGRETQYF
>TRBJ2-7|-|TRBV28|TRBD2
TGTGCCAGCAGTTCTAGCGGGGCCAACTCCTACGAGCAGTACTTC
CASSSSGANSYEQYF
>TRBJ2-1|-|TRBV14|-
TGTGCCAGCAAACAGGGTGCGTACAATGAGCAGTTCTTC
CASKQGAYNEQFF
>TRBJ2-2|-|TRBV18|TRBD1
TGTGCCAGCTCACCCGTGACAGGGCCCACCGGGGAGCTGTTTTTT
CASSPVTGPTGELFF
>TRBJ2-7|-|TRBV21-1|-
TGTGCCAGCGCCGGGACGGGCTCCTACGAGCAGTACTTC
CASAGTGSYEQYF
>TRBJ1-1|-|TRBV6-5|-
TGTGCCAGCAGTAAGAACACTGAAGCTTTCTTT
CASSKNTEAFF
>TRBJ2-5|-|TRBV5-4|TRBD2
TGTGCCAGCAGCCGCTTCGGCTCGAGACTAGCGGGAGTGGTAGAGACCCAGTACTTC
CASSRFGSRLAGVVETQYF
>TRBJ1-2|-|TRBV28|TRBD1
TGTGCCAGCAGAAAGACAGGGACTTATGGCTACACCTTC
CASRKTGTYGYTF
>TRBJ2-7|-|TRBV5-1|-
TGCGCCAGCAGCCCAGAGGGGAAGTACGAGCAGTACTTC
CASSPEGKYEQYF
>TRBJ2-1|-|TRBV9|TRBD2
TGTGCCAGCAGCGTAGCAGGGCTAGCGGGAAATGAGCAGTTCTTC
CASSVAGLAGNEQFF
>TRBJ1-3|-|TRBV28|-
TGTGCCAGCAGTCCTGACGGAGTCTCTGGAAACACCATATATTTT
CASSPDGVSGNTIYF
>TRBJ1-2|-|TRBV7-2|-
TGTGCCAGCAGCCCTGACACTCTTCGTACTAACTATGGCTACACCTTC
CASSPDTLRTNYGYTF
>TRBJ1-4|-|TRBV28|-
TGTGCCAGCGGAATGATTACTCCAAATGAAAAACTGTTTTTT
CASGMITPNEKLFF
>TRBJ2-1|-|TRBV18|-
TGTGCCAGCTCATCAGGGCGACCCGCCAATGAGCAGTTCTTC
CASSSGRPANEQFF
>TRBJ1-3|-|TRBV6-5|-
TGTGCCAGCAAGGGTGACGGAAACACCATATATTTT
CASKGDGNTIYF